The subject of this entry is one T cell receptor beta chain. The protocol was immunoSEQ multiplex PCR, while the TCRdb copy is restricted to in-frame clones and leaves out a portion. The sample comprises 120,000 or so clones, about 80% of which are singletons, and approximately 16% rests with the top ten. This sample stems from a study of blood T cell repertoires in COVID-19. This sequence was found in a man aged 55-75 years with active or convalescent COVID-19. The sequencing sample was made of peripheral blood.

Here the CDR3 DNA reads TGTGCCAGTAGTATAGCCCCAGGATACTATGGCTACACCTTC. Translated: CASSIAPGYYGYTF. The chain couples TRBV19 to TRBJ1-2, with no clear D. Deletions cut 1 base from V and 3 bases from J, with 9 bases between. Germline CDR1 LNHDA, CDR2 SQIVND (reference sequence). The length of the CDR3 is 14 residues. Using reference TRBV19 and TRBJ1-2 for the parts outside the CDR3, the full variable domain is DGGITQSPKYLFRKEGQNVTLSCEQNLNHDAMYWYRQDPGQGLRLIYYSQIVNDFQKGDIAEGYSVSREKKESFPLTVTSAQKNPTAFYLCASSIAPGYYGYTFGSGTRLTVV.